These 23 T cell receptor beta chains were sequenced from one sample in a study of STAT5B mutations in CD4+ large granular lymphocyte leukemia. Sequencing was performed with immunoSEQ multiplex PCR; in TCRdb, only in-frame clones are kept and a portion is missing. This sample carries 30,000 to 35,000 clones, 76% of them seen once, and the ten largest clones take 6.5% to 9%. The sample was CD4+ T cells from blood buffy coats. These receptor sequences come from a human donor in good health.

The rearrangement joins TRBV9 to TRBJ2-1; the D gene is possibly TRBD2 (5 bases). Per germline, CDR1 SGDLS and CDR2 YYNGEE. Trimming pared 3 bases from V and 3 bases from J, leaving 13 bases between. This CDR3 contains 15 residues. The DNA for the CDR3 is TGTGCCAGCAGCGCAGGCAGCGGAGACTACAATGAGCAGTTCTTC. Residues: CASSAGSGDYNEQFF.

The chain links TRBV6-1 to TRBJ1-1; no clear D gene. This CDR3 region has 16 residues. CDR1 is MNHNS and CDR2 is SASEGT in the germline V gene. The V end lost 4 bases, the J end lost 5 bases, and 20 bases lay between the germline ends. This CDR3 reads CASSVRQGRVKTEAFF. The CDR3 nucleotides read TGTGCCAGCAGTGTCCGACAAGGTAGAGTTAAGACTGAAGCTTTCTTT.

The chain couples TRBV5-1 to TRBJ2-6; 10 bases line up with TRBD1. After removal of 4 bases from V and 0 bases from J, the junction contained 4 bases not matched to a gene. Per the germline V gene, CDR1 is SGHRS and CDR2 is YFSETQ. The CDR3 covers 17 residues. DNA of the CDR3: TGCGCCAGCAGCGGGACAGGGGCCCCCTCTGGGGCCAACGTCCTGACTTTC. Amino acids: CASSGTGAPSGANVLTF. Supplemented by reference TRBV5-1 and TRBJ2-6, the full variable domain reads KAGVTQTPRYLIKTRGQQVTLSCSPISGHRSVSWYQQTPGQGLQFLFEYFSETQRNKGNFPGRFSGRQFSNSRSEMNVSTLELGDSALYLCASSGTGAPSGANVLTFGAGSRLTVL.

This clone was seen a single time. The CDR3 bases are TGTGCCAGCAGCCCCCCCGGGACAGCTTCCTACGAGCAGTACTTC. It specifies CASSPPGTASYEQYF. The chain joins TRBV11-3 to TRBJ2-7; 7 positions agree with TRBD1. Germline CDR1 is SGHNT and CDR2 is YENEEA. The CDR3 is 15 amino acids. The J segment lost 1 base and the V segment lost 5 bases, leaving 8 bases of the junction unmatched.

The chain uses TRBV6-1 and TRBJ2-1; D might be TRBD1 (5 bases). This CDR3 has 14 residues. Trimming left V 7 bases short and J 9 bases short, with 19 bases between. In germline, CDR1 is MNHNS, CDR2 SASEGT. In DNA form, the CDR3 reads TGTGCCAGCACCCGTTTGGGGCCAATGGGTGAGCAGTTCTTC. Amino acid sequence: CASTRLGPMGEQFF.

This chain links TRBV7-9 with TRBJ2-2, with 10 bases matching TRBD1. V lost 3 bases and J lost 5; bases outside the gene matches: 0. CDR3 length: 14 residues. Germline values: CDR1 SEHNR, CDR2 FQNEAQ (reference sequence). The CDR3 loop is CASSLGQGTGELFF. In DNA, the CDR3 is TGTGCCAGCAGCTTGGGACAGGGGACCGGGGAGCTGTTTTTT.

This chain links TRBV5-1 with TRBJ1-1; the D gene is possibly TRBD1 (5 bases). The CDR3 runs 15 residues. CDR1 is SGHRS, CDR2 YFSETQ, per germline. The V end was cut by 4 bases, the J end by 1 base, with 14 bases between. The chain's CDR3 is CASSPRTTGNTEAFF. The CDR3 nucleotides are TGCGCCAGCAGCCCCCGGACTACAGGGAACACTGAAGCTTTCTTT.

DNA of the CDR3: TGTGCCAGCAGCTTCCCCCGGGCTTGGGATACGCAGTATTTT. This codes for CASSFPRAWDTQYF. The V call is TRBV13, the J call TRBJ2-3; D call uncertain. The germline CDR1 and CDR2 sequences are PRHDT and FYEKMQ (reference sequence). V lost 3 bases to trimming and J lost 6 bases, with 13 bases between them. CDR3 length equals 14 residues.

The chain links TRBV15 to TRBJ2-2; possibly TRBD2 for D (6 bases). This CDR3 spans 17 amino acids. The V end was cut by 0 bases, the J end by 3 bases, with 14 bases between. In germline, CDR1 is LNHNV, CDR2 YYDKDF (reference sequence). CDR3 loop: CATSRDRAGSDTGELFF. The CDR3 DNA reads TGTGCCACCAGCAGAGATAGGGCGGGATCGGACACCGGGGAGCTGTTTTTT.

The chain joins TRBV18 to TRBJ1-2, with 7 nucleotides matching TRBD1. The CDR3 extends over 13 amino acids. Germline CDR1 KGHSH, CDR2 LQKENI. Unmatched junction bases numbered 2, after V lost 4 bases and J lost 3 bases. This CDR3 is CASSRDSYYGYTF. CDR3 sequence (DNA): TGTGCCAGCTCACGGGACAGCTACTATGGCTACACCTTC.

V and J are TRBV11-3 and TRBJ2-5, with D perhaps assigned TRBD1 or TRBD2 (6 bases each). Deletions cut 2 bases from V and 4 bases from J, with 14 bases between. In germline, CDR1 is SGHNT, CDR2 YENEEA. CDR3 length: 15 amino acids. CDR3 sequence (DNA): TGTGCCAGCAGCTTAAAGTGGAGGGACACAGAGACCCAGTACTTC. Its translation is CASSLKWRDTETQYF.

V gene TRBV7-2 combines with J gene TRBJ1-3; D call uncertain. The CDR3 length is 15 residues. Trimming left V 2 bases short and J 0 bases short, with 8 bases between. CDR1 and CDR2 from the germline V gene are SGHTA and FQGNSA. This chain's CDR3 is CASSLFQSSGNTIYF. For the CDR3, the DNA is TGTGCCAGCAGCTTATTTCAGAGCTCTGGAAACACCATATATTTT.

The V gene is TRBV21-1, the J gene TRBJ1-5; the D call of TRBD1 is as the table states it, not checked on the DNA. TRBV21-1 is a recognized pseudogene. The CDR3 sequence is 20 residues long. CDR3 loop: CASSKRQGPDDIYSNQPQHF. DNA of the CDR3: TGTGCCAGCAGCAAACGACAGGGCCCCGACGATATTTATAGCAATCAGCCCCAGCATTTT.

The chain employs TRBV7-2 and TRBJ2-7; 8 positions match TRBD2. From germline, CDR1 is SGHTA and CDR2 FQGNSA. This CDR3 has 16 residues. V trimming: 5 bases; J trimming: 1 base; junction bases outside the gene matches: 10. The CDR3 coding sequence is TGTGCCAGCAGCCCCTCGTTTCCTAGCGGGTCCTACGAGCAGTACTTC. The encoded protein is CASSPSFPSGSYEQYF.

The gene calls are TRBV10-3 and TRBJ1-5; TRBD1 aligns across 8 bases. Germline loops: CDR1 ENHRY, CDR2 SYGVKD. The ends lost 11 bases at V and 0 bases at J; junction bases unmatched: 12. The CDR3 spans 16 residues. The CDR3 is CASGQGGIDSNQPQHF. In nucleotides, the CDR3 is TGTGCCTCCGGACAGGGAGGAATCGATAGCAATCAGCCCCAGCATTTT.

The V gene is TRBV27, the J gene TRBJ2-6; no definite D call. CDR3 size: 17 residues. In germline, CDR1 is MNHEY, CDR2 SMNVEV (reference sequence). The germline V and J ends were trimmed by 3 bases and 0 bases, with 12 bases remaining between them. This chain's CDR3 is CASSFSPASSGANVLTF. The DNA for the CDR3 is TGTGCCAGCAGTTTTTCGCCGGCAAGCTCTGGGGCCAACGTCCTGACTTTC.

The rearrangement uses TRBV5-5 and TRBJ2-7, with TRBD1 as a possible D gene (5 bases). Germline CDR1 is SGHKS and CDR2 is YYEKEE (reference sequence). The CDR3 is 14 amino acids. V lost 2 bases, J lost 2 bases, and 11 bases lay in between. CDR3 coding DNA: TGTGCCAGCAGCTTCCTGGCAGGGACCTACGAGCAGTACTTC. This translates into CASSFLAGTYEQYF.

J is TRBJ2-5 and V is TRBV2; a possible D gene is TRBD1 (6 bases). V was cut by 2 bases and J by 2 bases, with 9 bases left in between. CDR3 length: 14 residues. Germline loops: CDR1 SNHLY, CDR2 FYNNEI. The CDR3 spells CASSERDTQETQYF. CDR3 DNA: TGTGCCAGCAGTGAAAGGGACACACAAGAGACCCAGTACTTC.

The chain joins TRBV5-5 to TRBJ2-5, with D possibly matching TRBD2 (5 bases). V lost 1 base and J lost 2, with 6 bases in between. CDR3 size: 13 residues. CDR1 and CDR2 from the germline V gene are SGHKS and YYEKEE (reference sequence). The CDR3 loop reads CASSLRGQETQYF. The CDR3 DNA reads TGTGCCAGCAGCTTGCGGGGTCAAGAGACCCAGTACTTC.

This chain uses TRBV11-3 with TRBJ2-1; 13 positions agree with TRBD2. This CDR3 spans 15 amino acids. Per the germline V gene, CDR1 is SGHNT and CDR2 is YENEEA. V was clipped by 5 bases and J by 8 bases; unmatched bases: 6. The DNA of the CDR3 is TGTGCCAGCAGCGCGGGACTAGCGGGGAGGGATGAGCAGTTCTTC. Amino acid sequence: CASSAGLAGRDEQFF.

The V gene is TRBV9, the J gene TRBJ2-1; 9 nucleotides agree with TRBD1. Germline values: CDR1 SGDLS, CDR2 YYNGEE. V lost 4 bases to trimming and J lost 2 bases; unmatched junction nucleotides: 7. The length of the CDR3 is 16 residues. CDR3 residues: CASSFRGDRAYNEQFF. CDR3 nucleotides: TGTGCCAGCAGCTTCAGAGGGGACAGGGCCTACAATGAGCAGTTCTTC. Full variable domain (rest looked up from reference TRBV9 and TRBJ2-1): DSGVTQTPKHLITATGQRVTLRCSPRSGDLSVYWYQQSLDQGLQFLIQYYNGEERAKGNILERFSAQQFPDLHSELNLSSLELGDSALYFCASSFRGDRAYNEQFFGPGTRLTVL.

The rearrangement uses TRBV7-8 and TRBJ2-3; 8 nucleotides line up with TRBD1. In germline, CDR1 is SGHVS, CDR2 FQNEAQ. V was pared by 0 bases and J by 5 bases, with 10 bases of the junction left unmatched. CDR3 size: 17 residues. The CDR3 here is CASSLAPAAGGGDTQYF. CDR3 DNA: TGTGCCAGCAGCTTAGCTCCGGCGGCAGGGGGCGGAGATACGCAGTATTTT.

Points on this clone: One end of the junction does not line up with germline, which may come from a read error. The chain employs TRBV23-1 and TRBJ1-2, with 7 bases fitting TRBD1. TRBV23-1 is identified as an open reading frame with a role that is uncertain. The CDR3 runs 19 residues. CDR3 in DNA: TGCGCCAGCAGTCCCCCCTGGGGGGACAGTAGGTTAAATAACGATGGCTACACCTTC. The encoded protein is CASSPPWGDSRLNNDGYTF.